The 31 T cell receptor beta chains below were found in one sample sequenced in a study of blood T cell repertoires in COVID-19. Repertoires were generated with immunoSEQ multiplex PCR, while TCRdb's copy carries only in-frame clones and drops some. The sample comprises about 81,000 clones, approximately 80% of which are singletons, and around 14% rests with the top ten. The sequenced sample consisted of peripheral blood. These receptors originate from a human donor in a cohort sampled during active COVID-19.

CDR3 in DNA: TGCGCCAGCAGCCAAGATCCCTCCGCCCGGGGGGGAAGGAACACTGAAGCTTTCTTT. Translation: CASSQDPSARGGRNTEAFF. The gene calls are TRBV4-1 and TRBJ1-1; D may be TRBD1 (5 bases). Germline V gene data show CDR1 as MGHRA and CDR2 as YSYEKL. V lost 0 bases and J lost 1, with 21 bases in between. The CDR3 covers 19 residues.

The chain links TRBV5-1 to TRBJ1-1, with D perhaps matching TRBD1 (5 bases). Germline V CDR1 and CDR2: SGHRS, YFSETQ. Trimming took off 0 bases at V and 0 bases at J, with 6 bases between the two ends. The CDR3 totals 14 residues. CDR3 sequence (DNA): TGCGCCAGCAGCTTGGCGACAGTGAACACTGAAGCTTTCTTT. This encodes CASSLATVNTEAFF.

The genes are TRBV6-6 and TRBJ2-7; TRBD1 is a possible D gene (6 bases). The length of the CDR3 is 11 residues. The V gene lost 2 bases and the J gene lost 7 bases, with 6 bases spanning the gap. CDR1 and CDR2 from the germline V gene are MNHNY and SVGAGI (reference sequence). CDR3 in DNA: TGTGCCAGCAGTTACCAGGGGGAGCAGTACTTC. This sequence encodes CASSYQGEQYF.

The genes are TRBV9 and TRBJ1-1; 10 nucleotides match TRBD1. CDR3 length equals 15 residues. The V segment lost 3 bases and the J segment 0 bases; nucleotides outside the gene matches: 2. The germline V gene has CDR1 SGDLS and CDR2 YYNGEE. This CDR3 is CASSAGQGLNTEAFF. As DNA, the CDR3 is TGTGCCAGCAGCGCGGGACAGGGGTTGAACACTGAAGCTTTCTTT.

The V call is TRBV7-9, the J call TRBJ2-3, with D possibly matching TRBD2 (6 bases). CDR1 is SEHNR and CDR2 is FQNEAQ in the germline V gene (reference sequence). Trimming removed 5 bases at V and 2 bases at J, with 11 bases between. The CDR3 covers 14 residues. The CDR3, as DNA: TGTGCCAGCAGCCTAGAACTAGCCACAGATACGCAGTATTTT. Amino acids: CASSLELATDTQYF.

The chain combines TRBV15 with TRBJ2-7; tentatively, D is TRBD1 (5 bases). Trimming pared 4 bases from V and 6 bases from J, leaving 22 bases between. Per the germline V gene, CDR1 is LNHNV and CDR2 is YYDKDF (reference sequence). This CDR3 contains 16 residues. CDR3 residues: CATSTPRRGVGSEQYF. DNA for the CDR3: TGTGCCACCAGCACCCCACGAAGGGGTGTGGGCTCCGAGCAGTACTTC.

J is TRBJ1-1 and V is TRBV12-3 or TRBV12-4, with a weak D call TRBD1 (5 bases). The CDR3 is 11 residues long. The germline V and J ends were trimmed by 6 bases and 8 bases, with 10 bases remaining between them. Here the CDR3 reads CASSPGGEAFF. The CDR3 DNA reads as TGTGCCAGCAGCCCCGGGGGGGAAGCTTTCTTT.

The V gene is TRBV19, the J gene TRBJ2-1; 9 nucleotides line up with TRBD1. V lost 3 bases to trimming and J lost 5 bases; unmatched junction nucleotides: 2. CDR1 is LNHDA, CDR2 SQIVND, per germline (reference sequence). The CDR3 is 14 residues long. CDR3 sequence: CASSIGTGNNEQFF. The CDR3 region has the DNA TGTGCCAGTAGTATCGGGACAGGGAACAATGAGCAGTTCTTC.

DNA for the CDR3: TGTGCCAGTAGTCTTGGAGGCACCGGGGAGCTGTTTTTT. Translation gives CASSLGGTGELFF. The V and J genes are TRBV19 and TRBJ2-2; possible D gene TRBD2, 5 bases. Trimming removed 5 bases from V and 4 bases from J, with 8 bases in between. Germline CDR1 LNHDA, CDR2 SQIVND (reference sequence). The CDR3 is 13 amino acids.

The V and J genes are TRBV6-2 or TRBV6-3 and TRBJ1-1, with 7 positions matching TRBD1. CDR1 is MNHEY, CDR2 SVGEGT, per germline. The CDR3 is 14 residues long. V dropped 5 bases and J dropped 3; count of bases not matched to a gene: 6. The CDR3 nucleotides are TGTGCCAGCAGTGCAGGGGGTAGGTACACTGAAGCTTTCTTT. Its protein is CASSAGGRYTEAFF.

This chain joins TRBV2 and TRBJ2-3, with 9 bases matching TRBD2. Germline CDR1 SNHLY, CDR2 FYNNEI. J was trimmed by 10 bases and V by 6 bases; bases with no gene match: 8. This CDR3 region has 13 residues. The CDR3 coding sequence is TGTGCCAGCAGGAGCGGGGGGCAGGTAGCGCAGTATTTT. Its protein is CASRSGGQVAQYF.

V is TRBV5-4 and J is TRBJ1-1; 9 bases are shared with TRBD1. The germline gives CDR1 SGHNT, CDR2 YYREEE (reference sequence). The CDR3 runs 16 residues. Germline trimming cut 4 bases from V and 0 bases from J; bases unmatched to any gene: 7. For the CDR3, the DNA is TGTGCCAGCAGCCAGGGACAGGGAGCCATGAACACTGAAGCTTTCTTT. This codes for CASSQGQGAMNTEAFF.

The chain links TRBV5-1 to TRBJ2-7, with 8 bases fitting TRBD1. Germline CDR1 is SGHRS and CDR2 is YFSETQ. The CDR3 consists of 14 residues. Trimming took 2 bases from V and 5 from J; bases not matched to a gene: 6. CDR3 protein: CASSFGQGANEQYF. The CDR3 DNA is TGCGCCAGCAGCTTTGGTCAGGGGGCCAACGAGCAGTACTTC.

There are a few counts of this clone. V gene TRBV24-1 combines with J gene TRBJ2-5; 15 bases agree with TRBD2. Unmatched junction bases numbered 6, after V lost 4 bases and J lost 4 bases. This CDR3 has 17 residues. Germline CDR1 is KGHDR and CDR2 is SFDVKD. The CDR3 loop is CATSEGTSGGIRETQYF. In DNA form, the CDR3 reads TGTGCCACCAGTGAAGGGACTAGCGGGGGGATCCGAGAGACCCAGTACTTC.

The gene calls are TRBV18 and TRBJ2-7, with D possibly TRBD2 on 5 matching bases. The CDR3 runs to 15 residues. Trimming removed 2 bases at V and 4 bases at J, with 15 bases between. Germline V gene lookup returns CDR1 KGHSH and CDR2 LQKENI. The CDR3 nucleotides read TGTGCCAGCTCACCAGGGATTACGGGAACTTACGAGCAGTACTTC. Its protein is CASSPGITGTYEQYF.

The chain uses TRBV9 and TRBJ2-3; D is undetermined. The V end was cut by 0 bases, the J end by 1 base, with 6 bases between. CDR1 is SGDLS and CDR2 is YYNGEE in the germline V gene. The CDR3 is made up of 14 amino acids. The CDR3 region is CASSVGVGTDTQYF. CDR3 in DNA: TGTGCCAGCAGCGTAGGAGTGGGCACAGATACGCAGTATTTT.

In this sample, this clone turned up once. V is TRBV20-1 and J is TRBJ1-1; 7 bases line up with TRBD1. The J segment lost 2 bases and the V segment lost 3 bases, leaving 3 bases of the junction unmatched. Germline assignment: CDR1 DFQATT and CDR2 SNEGSKA (reference sequence). CDR3 length: 13 amino acids. The DNA of the CDR3 is TGCAGTGCTAGTAGGGGGCCTAACACTGAAGCTTTCTTT. Protein product: CSASRGPNTEAFF.

The table lists this clone with a count of one. The same CDR3 is also encoded by other DNA sequences in this sample. The chain joins TRBV10-3 to TRBJ1-1, with D perhaps matching TRBD1 (5 bases). Germline values: CDR1 ENHRY, CDR2 SYGVKD. The CDR3 totals 13 residues. The V gene lost 5 bases and the J gene lost 4 bases, with 11 bases spanning the gap. The CDR3 loop reads CAISPTGITEAFF. Here the CDR3 DNA reads TGTGCCATCAGTCCAACAGGCATCACTGAAGCTTTCTTT.

This clone was observed a few times. The rearrangement links TRBV5-1 to TRBJ1-2, with TRBD1 matching over 7 bases. The CDR3 runs 14 residues. Germline-derived CDR1 and CDR2 are SGHRS and YFSETQ. J was trimmed by 7 bases and V by 4 bases; bases with no gene match: 10. CDR3 loop: CASSIGTVQGGYTF. The CDR3 nucleotides read TGCGCCAGCAGCATCGGGACAGTTCAGGGTGGCTACACCTTC.

The chain is built from TRBV28 and TRBJ1-2; 8 bases map to TRBD1. Trimming cost V 3 bases and J 4 bases; bases outside gene matches: 1. The CDR3 runs to 13 residues. Germline V lookup: CDR1 MDHEN, CDR2 SYDVKM. The CDR3 loop is CASSLGQVYGYTF. The DNA for the CDR3 is TGTGCCAGCAGTTTGGGACAGGTCTATGGCTACACCTTC.

The chain combines TRBV3-1 (or the pseudogene TRBV3-2) with TRBJ1-6; 7 bases line up with TRBD1. CDR1 is LGHDT and CDR2 is YNNKEL in the germline V gene (reference sequence). The CDR3 contains 16 residues. Trimming took 2 bases from V and 10 from J; bases not matched to a gene: 11. CDR3 sequence reads: CASSQRQGDFKSPLHF. The CDR3 bases are TGTGCCAGCAGCCAAAGACAGGGAGACTTTAAATCACCCCTCCACTTT.

This clone has only one observation. This rearrangement joins TRBV21-1 to TRBJ1-6; the table's D call, TRBD1, has no DNA check behind it. TRBV21-1 is described as a pseudogene. This CDR3 has 15 residues. CDR3 DNA: TGTGCCAGCAGCCGTAGGACAGGTCAAAATTCACCCCTCCACTTT. It yields the protein CASSRRTGQNSPLHF.

This rearrangement joins TRBV5-1 to TRBJ1-1, with no clear D. With 0 bases removed from V and 6 bases from J, the gap between germline ends came to 9 bases. This CDR3 has 13 amino acids. The germline gives CDR1 SGHRS, CDR2 YFSETQ. CDR3 protein: CASSLDAVAEAFF. The CDR3 DNA follows: TGCGCCAGCAGCTTGGATGCGGTCGCTGAAGCTTTCTTT. Supplemented by reference TRBV5-1 and TRBJ1-1, the full variable domain reads KAGVTQTPRYLIKTRGQQVTLSCSPISGHRSVSWYQQTPGQGLQFLFEYFSETQRNKGNFPGRFSGRQFSNSRSEMNVSTLELGDSALYLCASSLDAVAEAFFGQGTRLTVV.

This chain links TRBV28 with TRBJ2-7, with TRBD2 as a possible D gene (7 bases). Between the trimmed V and J ends, which lost 6 bases and 7 bases, there was a span of 19 bases. Germline V gene lookup returns CDR1 MDHEN and CDR2 SYDVKM. The CDR3 is made up of 14 amino acids. The CDR3 region is CASREGGGLWEQYF. CDR3 coding DNA: TGTGCCAGCAGGGAGGGAGGGGGTCTTTGGGAGCAGTACTTC.

This clone was observed once. This chain joins TRBV9 and TRBJ2-2, with TRBD1 matching over 9 bases. Per the germline V gene, CDR1 is SGDLS and CDR2 is YYNGEE. Germline trimming cut 4 bases from V and 8 bases from J; bases unmatched to any gene: 9. The CDR3 consists of 15 residues. The CDR3 DNA reads as TGTGCCAGCAGCCCCTCGGGACAGGGAAAAGGGGAGCTGTTTTTT. It yields the protein CASSPSGQGKGELFF.

This sequence joins TRBV2 and TRBJ1-2; tentative D call: TRBD1 (6 bases). The CDR3 has 13 amino acids. V was shortened by 8 bases and J by 4 bases, with 14 bases between the two germline ends. Germline values: CDR1 SNHLY, CDR2 FYNNEI. The CDR3 loop reads CASGGGAGYGYTF. The CDR3 coding sequence is TGTGCCAGCGGCGGGGGCGCCGGCTATGGCTACACCTTC.

The rearrangement uses TRBV5-1 and TRBJ2-1, with D possibly TRBD2 on 5 matching bases. CDR1 and CDR2 (germline): SGHRS, YFSETQ. The CDR3 loop spans 15 amino acids. Between the trimmed V and J ends, which lost 1 base and 5 bases, there was a span of 13 bases. The CDR3 here is CASSLSTTRNNEQFF. CDR3 DNA sequence: TGCGCCAGCAGCTTGTCGACTACAAGAAACAATGAGCAGTTCTTC. Supplemented by reference TRBV5-1 and TRBJ2-1, the full variable domain reads KAGVTQTPRYLIKTRGQQVTLSCSPISGHRSVSWYQQTPGQGLQFLFEYFSETQRNKGNFPGRFSGRQFSNSRSEMNVSTLELGDSALYLCASSLSTTRNNEQFFGPGTRLTVL.

This chain links TRBV29-1 with TRBJ2-5; 8 bases agree with TRBD1. Germline V gives CDR1 SQVTM, CDR2 ANQGSEA. The CDR3 has 14 residues. J gave up 1 base and V 7 bases, and 8 bases lay outside the gene matches. Written as DNA, the CDR3 is TGCAGCGCCTCAACCGGGACAGGCCAAGAGACCCAGTACTTC. This gives the protein CSASTGTGQETQYF.

The chain employs TRBV5-1 and TRBJ2-3, with TRBD2 as a possible D gene (5 bases). The CDR3 is 16 residues long. The germline gives CDR1 SGHRS, CDR2 YFSETQ. V dropped 1 base and J dropped 11 bases, with 23 bases sitting between them. The CDR3 sequence: CASSLFTRVTPAVQYF. DNA of the CDR3: TGCGCCAGCAGCTTGTTCACGCGGGTTACCCCGGCGGTGCAGTATTTT.

V gene TRBV23-1 combines with J gene TRBJ2-2; the match to TRBD1 covers 8 bases. TRBV23-1 is known as an ORF, though its function is uncertain. The CDR3 is 15 amino acids. V shed 3 bases and J 3 bases; nucleotides not matched to a gene: 3. The CDR3 DNA is TGCGCCAGCAGTCAGCCGGGACAGGACACCGGGGAGCTGTTTTTT. This gives the protein CASSQPGQDTGELFF.

The gene calls are TRBV7-2 and TRBJ1-6, with TRBD1 identical over 8 bases. V lost 5 bases and J lost 14; bases outside the gene matches: 11. Germline CDR1 SGHTA, CDR2 FQGNSA. This CDR3 comprises 14 residues. The CDR3 DNA follows: TGTGCCAGCAGCCCGCGGACAGGGCTTAGGGCCCTCCACTTT. Protein product: CASSPRTGLRALHF.